The 32 T cell receptor beta chains below were found in one sample sequenced in a study of blood T cell repertoires in COVID-19. Libraries were prepared by immunoSEQ multiplex PCR; TCRdb keeps only in-frame clonotypes and omits some of them. The sample lists about 170,000 clones, 80% to 90% occurring once. The sample comprised peripheral blood. These receptors all stem from a woman in her 70s with COVID-19, enrolled during active disease.

In its sample, this clone was seen once. The V gene is TRBV2, the J gene TRBJ1-5; D is unclear. In germline, CDR1 is SNHLY, CDR2 FYNNEI. The CDR3 has 13 residues. V was clipped by 8 bases and J by 10 bases, with 18 bases between them. CDR3 coding DNA: TGTGCCAGCGACGCGACGGGTGGATCACCCCAGCATTTT. This gives the protein CASDATGGSPQHF. The whole variable domain, remainder taken from reference TRBV2 and TRBJ1-5, is EPEVTQTPSHQVTQMGQEVILRCVPISNHLYFYWYRQILGQKVEFLVSFYNNEISEKSEIFDDQFSVERPDGSNFTLKIRSTKLEDSAMYFCASDATGGSPQHFGDGTRLSIL.

The count of this clone is one. V and J are TRBV5-6 and TRBJ1-2, with D possibly matching TRBD1 (6 bases). Germline V CDR1 and CDR2: SGHDT, YYEEEE. The CDR3 consists of 14 residues. V was cut by 4 bases and J by 4 bases, with 14 bases left in between. CDR3 coding DNA: TGTGCCAGCAGCCCGAGGACAGACGGCTATGGCTACACCTTC. The encoded protein is CASSPRTDGYGYTF.

The CDR3, as DNA: TGTGCCAGCAGGGGGGCTAGCGGGGTCAATGAGCAGTTCTTC. It specifies CASRGASGVNEQFF. The chain recombines TRBV2 with TRBJ2-1; 9 nucleotides match TRBD2. J was trimmed by 6 bases and V by 6 bases; bases with no gene match: 6. Germline V gene sequence: CDR1 SNHLY, CDR2 FYNNEI. The CDR3 runs to 14 residues. Drawing the rest from reference TRBV2 and TRBJ2-1, the complete variable domain is EPEVTQTPSHQVTQMGQEVILRCVPISNHLYFYWYRQILGQKVEFLVSFYNNEISEKSEIFDDQFSVERPDGSNFTLKIRSTKLEDSAMYFCASRGASGVNEQFFGPGTRLTVL.

V and J are TRBV5-1 and TRBJ1-2, with D maybe TRBD1 (5 bases). The CDR3 runs to 14 residues. Germline-derived CDR1 and CDR2 are SGHRS and YFSETQ. Trimming removed 0 bases at V and 8 bases at J, with 14 bases between. This CDR3 is CASSLDPTVDGYTF. CDR3 nucleotide sequence: TGCGCCAGCAGCTTGGACCCGACAGTGGACGGCTACACCTTC.

CDR3 in amino acids: CSVLSYVSDGYTF. CDR3 nucleotides: TGCAGCGTTCTCTCTTACGTCAGCGATGGCTACACCTTC. This chain uses TRBV29-1 with TRBJ1-2; D remains ambiguous. The CDR3 spans 13 residues. Trimming took off 5 bases at V and 6 bases at J, with 16 bases between the two ends. CDR1 is SQVTM and CDR2 is ANQGSEA in the germline V gene.

This chain links TRBV29-1 with TRBJ2-7; 7 nucleotides agree with TRBD2. Trimming removed 7 bases from V and 1 base from J; junction bases left unmatched: 4. This CDR3 is built from 12 residues. Germline V gives CDR1 SQVTM, CDR2 ANQGSEA. This chain's CDR3 is CSAISGSYEQYF. CDR3 nucleotides: TGCAGCGCCATTAGCGGGTCCTACGAGCAGTACTTC.

The rearrangement joins TRBV28 to TRBJ1-3; D is uncertain. The CDR3 is 15 amino acids. Trimming pared 2 bases from V and 0 bases from J, leaving 8 bases between. Germline CDR1 and CDR2: MDHEN and SYDVKM. The CDR3: CASSLIQSSGNTIYF. Here the CDR3 DNA reads TGTGCCAGCAGTTTAATACAGAGCTCTGGAAACACCATATATTTT.

A single count supports this clone. V is TRBV28 and J is TRBJ1-2, with 7 bases that match TRBD1. The CDR3 is made up of 14 amino acids. J gave up 4 bases and V 5 bases, and 7 bases lay outside the gene matches. Germline CDR1 is MDHEN and CDR2 is SYDVKM. CDR3 in DNA: TGTGCCAGCAGTCGTCCGGGACAGATCTATGGCTACACCTTC. Its protein is CASSRPGQIYGYTF.

This clone was observed once. The gene calls are TRBV9 and TRBJ2-1; 14 nucleotides agree with TRBD2. The CDR3 is 18 residues long. Germline V CDR1 and CDR2: SGDLS, YYNGEE. Trimming at V came to 0 bases and at J to 8 bases, leaving 10 bases not matched to a gene. The DNA of the CDR3 is TGTGCCAGCAGCGTAGAGGGGACTAGCGGGAGTTCTGAGGATGAGCAGTTCTTC. Residues: CASSVEGTSGSSEDEQFF.

The chain has TRBV19 and TRBJ2-5; 8 bases are a match to TRBD1. V was clipped by 1 base and J by 5 bases; unmatched bases: 6. Looked up from germline, CDR1 is LNHDA and CDR2 is SQIVND (reference sequence). This CDR3 region has 15 residues. CDR3 DNA: TGTGCCAGTAGTATAGCCCTTCAGGGGGCGGAGACCCAGTACTTC. Its protein product is CASSIALQGAETQYF.

This clone is a singleton in its sample. The chain is built from TRBV27 and TRBJ1-2; the match to TRBD1 covers 12 bases. The CDR3 sequence is 14 residues long. Trimming took 6 bases from V and 5 from J; bases not matched to a gene: 4. Germline assignment: CDR1 MNHEY and CDR2 SMNVEV (reference sequence). The CDR3 is CASSRDRGQYGYTF. CDR3 DNA sequence: TGTGCCAGCAGCCGGGACAGGGGGCAATATGGCTACACCTTC.

Details on this clone: A read error may account for a junction end that differs from germline. This chain uses TRBV29-1 with TRBJ1-1; D is uncertain. The CDR3 runs 10 residues. CDR1 and CDR2 from the germline V gene are SQVTM and ANQGSEA. CDR3: CSVEGEGVEF. CDR3 nucleotides: TGCAGCGTTGAAGGGGAGGGCGTCGAATTT.

This chain links TRBV5-4 with TRBJ2-7, with 8 bases matching TRBD2. This CDR3 is 14 amino acids long. V was pared by 2 bases and J by 6 bases, with 7 bases of the junction left unmatched. The V gene's germline CDR1 is SGHNT and CDR2 YYREEE (reference sequence). CDR3: CASSLPGLVPEQYF. For the CDR3, the DNA is TGTGCCAGCAGCTTACCGGGACTAGTTCCCGAGCAGTACTTC.

The genes are TRBV7-3 and TRBJ2-5; D perhaps matches TRBD2 (6 bases). Trimming shortened V by 5 bases and J by 7 bases, and 20 bases separated the two germline ends. Germline lookup yields CDR1 SGHTA and CDR2 FQGTGA. The CDR3 sequence is 15 residues long. The CDR3 loop is CASSQLGRNRGTQYF. DNA for the CDR3: TGTGCCAGCAGCCAGTTAGGGAGGAACCGGGGGACCCAGTACTTC. Together with reference TRBV7-3 and TRBJ2-5, the CDR3 gives the full variable domain: GAGVSQTPSNKVTEKGKYVELRCDPISGHTALYWYRQSLGQGPEFLIYFQGTGAADDSGLPNDRFFAVRPEGSVSTLKIQRTERGDSAVYLCASSQLGRNRGTQYFGPGTRLLVL.

This chain uses TRBV20-1 with TRBJ1-2; D might be TRBD1 (5 bases). V gave up 1 base and J gave up 7 bases, with 7 bases separating them. The CDR3 has 11 amino acids. Germline-derived CDR1 and CDR2 are DFQATT and SNEGSKA (reference sequence). The CDR3 sequence: CSARGGVGYTF. CDR3 coding DNA: TGCAGTGCTAGAGGGGGGGTTGGCTACACCTTC.

This rearrangement joins TRBV27 to TRBJ1-1; no firm D call. In germline, CDR1 is MNHEY, CDR2 SMNVEV (reference sequence). V was shortened by 0 bases and J by 11 bases, with 16 bases between the two germline ends. The CDR3 extends over 14 amino acids. DNA for the CDR3: TGTGCCAGCAGTTTATCACATGAGGTACGGAGGGCTTTCTTT. Its protein is CASSLSHEVRRAFF.

This clone was counted a few times. The chain has TRBV28 and TRBJ2-1, with D possibly TRBD1 on 7 matching bases. The CDR3 totals 15 residues. In germline, CDR1 is MDHEN, CDR2 SYDVKM. The V end lost 2 bases, the J end lost 4 bases, and 12 bases lay between the germline ends. The CDR3 coding sequence is TGTGCCAGCAGTTTAATCAGGGGGACTTACAATGAGCAGTTCTTC. Amino acids: CASSLIRGTYNEQFF.

This chain links TRBV30 with TRBJ2-5, with D perhaps TRBD2 (6 bases). From germline, CDR1 is GTSNPN and CDR2 SVGIG (reference sequence). The CDR3 contains 15 residues. The V and J ends lost 1 base and 0 bases respectively, with 12 bases between them. CDR3 nucleotide sequence: TGTGCCTGGAGTGAAGGGACTTCTTACCAAGAGACCCAGTACTTC. Encoded protein: CAWSEGTSYQETQYF.

V gene TRBV10-3 combines with J gene TRBJ2-7; tentatively, D is TRBD2 (7 bases). This CDR3 is built from 15 residues. Germline V lookup: CDR1 ENHRY, CDR2 SYGVKD. The V end was cut by 5 bases, the J end by 5 bases, with 19 bases between. The CDR3 bases are TGTGCCATCAGTCCTAGGGGGGGCGACTCGAACGAGCAGTACTTC. It encodes CAISPRGGDSNEQYF.

The chain joins TRBV4-1 to TRBJ2-7, with D unclear. Germline V gives CDR1 MGHRA, CDR2 YSYEKL. The CDR3 runs to 12 residues. Trimming pared 0 bases from V and 6 bases from J, leaving 6 bases between. CDR3 amino acids: CASSQDPGEQYF. In DNA form, the CDR3 reads TGCGCCAGCAGCCAAGATCCGGGCGAGCAGTACTTC.

This rearrangement joins TRBV10-3 to TRBJ2-7; 7 bases match TRBD2. Germline V gene data show CDR1 as ENHRY and CDR2 as SYGVKD. The CDR3 runs 14 residues. J was trimmed by 7 bases and V by 0 bases; bases with no gene match: 6. Written as DNA, the CDR3 is TGTGCCATCAGTGAGTCGCGAAGGGAGGGAGAGCAGTACGTC. This translates into CAISESRREGEQYV.

The chain has TRBV6-5 and TRBJ2-5; 9 bases agree with TRBD1. The CDR3 runs to 15 residues. Germline CDR1 and CDR2: MNHEY and SVGAGI. V was clipped by 7 bases and J by 4 bases; unmatched bases: 10. The CDR3: CASTDRGRGGETQYF. The CDR3 DNA follows: TGTGCCAGCACGGACAGGGGAAGGGGGGGAGAGACCCAGTACTTC.

The chain has TRBV7-5 and TRBJ1-2; the table's D call, TRBD1, was not checked against the DNA. TRBV7-5 is reported as a pseudogene. This CDR3 is built from 16 residues. The CDR3 sequence: CARSPITGERNYGYTF. CDR3 in DNA: TGTGCCAGAAGCCCCATCACAGGGGAAAGGAACTATGGCTACACCTTC.

This rearrangement joins TRBV10-3 to TRBJ1-1; D unresolved. Looked up from germline, CDR1 is ENHRY and CDR2 is SYGVKD. Trimming shortened V by 0 bases and J by 1 base, and 9 bases separated the two germline ends. CDR3 size: 15 residues. The DNA for the CDR3 is TGTGCCATCAGTGAGTCGAGACGGGGGAACACTGAAGCTTTCTTT. Protein: CAISESRRGNTEAFF.

CDR3 in amino acids: CASSFKARINEQFF. As DNA, the CDR3 is TGTGCCAGCAGCTTTAAAGCCAGGATAAATGAGCAGTTCTTC. The chain uses TRBV7-9 and TRBJ2-1; D not resolved. This CDR3 has 14 amino acids. The germline V gene encodes CDR1 SEHNR and CDR2 FQNEAQ (reference sequence). V shed 3 bases and J shed 7 bases, with 13 bases lying between them.

The V call is TRBV3-1 (or the pseudogene TRBV3-2), the J call TRBJ1-6; TRBD1 matches at 8 bases. CDR1 is LGHDT and CDR2 is YNNKEL in the germline V gene (reference sequence). V dropped 1 base and J dropped 9; count of bases not matched to a gene: 11. The length of the CDR3 is 17 residues. Here the CDR3 reads CASSQGRSGQGASPLHF. CDR3 coding DNA: TGTGCCAGCAGCCAAGGGAGGTCCGGACAGGGAGCTTCACCCCTCCACTTT.

The V gene is TRBV6-5, the J gene TRBJ1-2, with no clear D. The CDR3 length is 14 residues. From germline, CDR1 is MNHEY and CDR2 SVGAGI. V was cut by 7 bases and J by 3 bases, with 15 bases left in between. As DNA, the CDR3 is TGTGCCAGCAACCCGGGTCCGCTATACTATGGCTACACCTTC. Its protein is CASNPGPLYYGYTF.

The chain couples TRBV7-9 to TRBJ2-5, with 9 bases fitting TRBD1. This CDR3 has 15 residues. V lost 5 bases, J lost 1 base, and 5 bases stayed unmatched. Germline CDR1 and CDR2: SEHNR and FQNEAQ (reference sequence). The CDR3 sequence: CASSRRQGVQETQYF. Here the CDR3 DNA reads TGTGCCAGCAGCCGTCGACAGGGGGTCCAAGAGACCCAGTACTTC.

The chain combines TRBV5-1 with TRBJ1-2; 8 bases map to TRBD1. With 0 bases clipped from V and 7 bases from J, the junction kept 14 bases outside the gene matches. The CDR3 spans 17 residues. Germline values: CDR1 SGHRS, CDR2 YFSETQ. The CDR3 is CASSLGSGRGQDGGYTF. For the CDR3, the DNA is TGCGCCAGCAGCTTGGGCTCGGGCAGGGGGCAGGATGGTGGCTACACCTTC.

The rearrangement links TRBV19 to TRBJ2-1; 8 nucleotides align to TRBD1. CDR1 and CDR2 from the germline V gene are LNHDA and SQIVND (reference sequence). This CDR3 has 19 amino acids. The junction had 22 bases not matched to a gene; V was cut back by 5 bases and J by 7 bases. The CDR3 sequence is CASSFRTGSNRLAGNEQFF. The DNA of the CDR3 is TGTGCCAGTAGTTTCCGGACAGGGTCTAATCGGCTAGCTGGAAATGAGCAGTTCTTC.

The chain is built from TRBV29-1 and TRBJ1-4; tentative D call: TRBD1 (5 bases). Germline V lookup: CDR1 SQVTM, CDR2 ANQGSEA. This CDR3 has 13 residues. V was trimmed by 6 bases and J by 8 bases, leaving 16 bases between them. In DNA form, the CDR3 reads TGCAGCGTATCCCCCAGGGCGGGGGAAAAACTGTTTTTT. This sequence encodes CSVSPRAGEKLFF. Together with reference TRBV29-1 and TRBJ1-4, the CDR3 gives the full variable domain: SAVISQKPSRDICQRGTSLTIQCQVDSQVTMMFWYRQQPGQSLTLIATANQGSEATYESGFVIDKFPISRPNLTFSTLTVSNMSPEDSSIYLCSVSPRAGEKLFFGSGTQLSVL.

The table lists this clone with a count of one. The rearrangement joins TRBV3-1 (or the pseudogene TRBV3-2) to TRBJ2-5; 10 bases are a match to TRBD1. V lost 6 bases and J lost 1; bases outside the gene matches: 5. CDR3 length: 15 residues. Germline assignment: CDR1 LGHDT and CDR2 YNNKEL (reference sequence). CDR3 amino acids: CASSRTGGSQETQYF. CDR3 nucleotide sequence: TGTGCCAGCAGTCGGACAGGGGGGAGCCAAGAGACCCAGTACTTC.